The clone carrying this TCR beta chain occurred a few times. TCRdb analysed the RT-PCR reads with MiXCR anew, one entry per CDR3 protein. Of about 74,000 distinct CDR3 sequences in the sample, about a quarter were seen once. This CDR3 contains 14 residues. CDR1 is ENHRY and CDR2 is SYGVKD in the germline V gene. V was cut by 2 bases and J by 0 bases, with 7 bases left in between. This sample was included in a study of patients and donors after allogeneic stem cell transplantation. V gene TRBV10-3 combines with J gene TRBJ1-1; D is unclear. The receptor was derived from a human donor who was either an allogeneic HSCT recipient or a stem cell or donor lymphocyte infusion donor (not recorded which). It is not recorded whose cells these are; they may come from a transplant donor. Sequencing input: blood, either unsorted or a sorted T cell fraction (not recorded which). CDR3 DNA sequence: TGTGCCATCAGTGAGGTGCAGCTGAACACTGAAGCTTTCTTT. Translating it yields CAISEVQLNTEAFF.